The entry below gives a single T cell receptor (beta chain) sequence along with its context. This sample stems from a study of control samples from healthy donors and cancer patients. TCRdb's table, derived via immunoSEQ multiplex PCR, lists solely in-frame clones and lacks some. The table has 100,000 to 150,000 clones, roughly 84% seen once. The CDR3 extends over 17 amino acids. CDR1 is WNHNN and CDR2 is SYGVQD in the germline V gene (reference sequence). The junction had 4 bases not matched to a gene; V was cut back by 0 bases and J by 3 bases. The chain recombines TRBV10-1 with TRBJ2-1; 11 bases are shared with TRBD1. Sequencing was performed on blood. This receptor was identified in a man aged 40-49 years in good health. CDR3 sequence reads: CASSESRGTGGYNEQFF. The CDR3 DNA is TGCGCCAGCAGTGAGTCCCGCGGGACAGGGGGCTACAATGAGCAGTTCTTC.